Many counts were recorded for the clone carrying this T cell receptor (beta chain). Its antigen is not known. This record belongs to a study of CD8+CD57+ T cells in acquired aplastic anemia. The wider study: Sorted CD4+ and CD8+ cells yielded 3 to 3.5 ug of DNA on average.

Genomic DNA, the template, was used for profiling of the TCR beta VDJ and CDR3. TCRdb ran MiXCR on the reads and lists one entry per CDR3 protein. Found here are 200,000 or so distinct CDR3 sequences, under 55% of them singletons; the top ten hold approximately 9.7%. The patients chosen for sequencing had shown expansion of CD8+CD57+ cells (detected by flow cytometry). Patients had undergone no therapy by the time their blood was sampled. Whole-study findings and limits: Common to patients and controls were 25 to 30 CD8+ CDR3 sequences.

Material for sequencing was sorted CD4+, CD8+, or CD8+CD57+ T cells (not recorded which) from PBMCs. This TCR was sampled from a human donor with aplastic anemia.

The CDR3 spells CSVAAVLSSGANVLTF. The CDR3 region has the DNA TGCAGCGTTGCGGCGGTGTTGAGCTCTGGGGCCAACGTCCTGACTTTC. J is TRBJ2-6 and V is TRBV29-1; no clear D. Germline CDR1 SQVTM, CDR2 ANQGSEA. The V and J ends lost 4 bases and 0 bases respectively, with 13 bases between them. The CDR3 has 16 amino acids.